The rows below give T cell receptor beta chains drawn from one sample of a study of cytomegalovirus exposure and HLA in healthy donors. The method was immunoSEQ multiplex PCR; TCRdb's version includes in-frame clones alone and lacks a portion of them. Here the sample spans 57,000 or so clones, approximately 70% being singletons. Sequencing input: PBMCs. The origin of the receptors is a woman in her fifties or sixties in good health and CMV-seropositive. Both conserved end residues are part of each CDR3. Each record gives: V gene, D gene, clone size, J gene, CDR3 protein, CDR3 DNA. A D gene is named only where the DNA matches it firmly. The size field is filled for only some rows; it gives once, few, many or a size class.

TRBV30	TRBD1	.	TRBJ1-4	CACTDRAANEKLFF	TGTGCCTGTACAGACAGGGCAGCTAATGAAAAACTGTTTTTT
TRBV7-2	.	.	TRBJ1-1	CASSRNGRGEAFF	TGTGCCAGCAGCCGAAACGGGAGGGGCGAAGCTTTCTTT
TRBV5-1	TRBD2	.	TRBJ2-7	CASSPAGQAYEQYF	TGCGCCAGCAGCCCAGCGGGGCAGGCCTACGAGCAGTACTTC
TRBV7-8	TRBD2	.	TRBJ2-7	CASSFPRGGGISYEQYF	TGTGCCAGCAGCTTCCCGCGGGGCGGGGGGATCTCCTACGAGCAGTACTTC
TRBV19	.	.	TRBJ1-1	CASSVPGVNTEAFF	TGTGCCAGTAGTGTCCCGGGGGTGAACACTGAAGCTTTCTTT
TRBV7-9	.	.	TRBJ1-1	CASSRRDNTEAFF	TGTGCCAGCAGCCGCCGGGATAACACTGAAGCTTTCTTT
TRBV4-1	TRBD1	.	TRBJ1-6	CASRTGTDNSPLHF	TGCGCCAGCAGGACCGGGACAGATAATTCACCCCTCCACTTT
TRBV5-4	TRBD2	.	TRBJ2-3	CATATSGGPSTDTQYF	TGTGCCACCGCGACTAGCGGGGGACCTAGCACAGATACGCAGTATTTT
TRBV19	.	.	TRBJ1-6	CASSIFGSPLHF	TGTGCCAGTAGTATCTTCGGGTCACCCCTCCACTTT
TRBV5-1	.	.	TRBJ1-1	CASSLGRRQGEGGTEAFF	TGCGCCAGCAGCTTGGGCCGGCGCCAGGGTGAGGGGGGGACTGAAGCTTTCTTT
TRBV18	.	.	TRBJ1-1	CASSPRQRVDTEAFF	TGTGCCAGCTCACCGCGCCAGAGGGTGGACACTGAAGCTTTCTTT
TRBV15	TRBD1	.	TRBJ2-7	CATSRDFTGGYEQYF	TGTGCCACCAGCAGAGATTTTACAGGGGGCTACGAGCAGTACTTC
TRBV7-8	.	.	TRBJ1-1	CASSLLQDTEAFF	TGTGCCAGCAGCTTACTACAGGACACTGAAGCTTTCTTT
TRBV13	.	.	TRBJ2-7	CASSLGSHGRGEQYF	TGTGCCAGCAGCTTAGGCTCCCATGGTAGGGGCGAGCAGTACTTC
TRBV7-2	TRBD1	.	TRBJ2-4	CASSLERDRGHIQYF	TGTGCCAGCAGCTTAGAGAGAGACAGGGGCCACATTCAGTACTTC
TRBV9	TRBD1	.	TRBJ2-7	CASSPQGGQGNHEQYF	TGTGCCAGCAGCCCTCAAGGGGGACAGGGTAACCACGAGCAGTACTTC
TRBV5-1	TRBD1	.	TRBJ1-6	CASSPGTGPSSPLHF	TGCGCCAGCAGCCCTGGGACAGGTCCTAGTTCACCCCTCCACTTT
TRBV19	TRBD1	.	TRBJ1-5	CASSNRTGAINQPQHF	TGTGCCAGTAGCAATCGGACAGGGGCCATTAATCAGCCCCAGCATTTT
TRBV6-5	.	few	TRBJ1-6	CASSSGDNSPLHF	TGTGCCAGCAGTTCAGGGGATAATTCACCCCTCCACTTT
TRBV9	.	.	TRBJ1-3	CASSAGGAQNTIYF	TGTGCCAGCAGCGCCGGGGGGGCCCAAAACACCATATATTTT
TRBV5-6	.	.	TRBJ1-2	CASSLAQGPSGYTF	TGTGCCAGCAGCTTGGCACAGGGCCCAAGTGGCTACACCTTC
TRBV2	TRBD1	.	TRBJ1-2	CAKAGAGQGANYGYTF	TGTGCCAAAGCAGGCGCCGGACAGGGAGCTAACTATGGCTACACCTTC
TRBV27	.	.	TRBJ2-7	CASSLITRQGYYEQYF	TGTGCCAGCAGTTTAATTACCCGGCAGGGCTACTACGAGCAGTACTTC